This T cell receptor (beta chain) was profiled in a study of Graves' ophthalmopathy and Graves' hyperthyroidism. Study-wide points: It was with roughly 71% sensitivity and about 72% specificity that the model predicted ophthalmopathy progression. Ophthalmopathy could be told apart from stable hyperthyroidism by a 13-signature model (about 90% sensitivity, around 78% specificity).

RNA served as the template for amplifying TCR beta CDR3 regions. HTBI primers primed a first-round RT-PCR, and a second-round multiplex PCR followed. TCRdb independently ran MiXCR on the multiplex PCR reads; one entry per CDR3 protein. Here the sample spans 350,000 to 450,000 distinct CDR3 sequences, around 17% being singletons. The study enrolled ophthalmopathy donors with moderate-to-severe activity, CAS ≥3, NOSPECS ≥4 and duration under 3 months. Among the exclusions were patients with other autoimmune diseases, uncontrolled infections, pregnancy or lactation. About this clonotype: No antigen is known for it.

Sequenced: peripheral blood. This TCR was recovered from a young woman with Graves' ophthalmopathy.

The CDR3 region is CASSYPRGEQYF. CDR3 in DNA: TGTGCCAGCAGTTACCCCAGGGGCGAGCAGTACTTC. This chain joins TRBV6-2 or TRBV6-3 and TRBJ2-7; D may be TRBD1 (6 bases). The CDR3 contains 12 residues. Germline CDR1 reads MNHEY; CDR2 reads SVGEGT. V was clipped by 2 bases and J by 6 bases, with 8 bases between them.